This T cell receptor beta chain comes out of a study of cytomegalovirus exposure and HLA in healthy donors. For this clone: The antigen remains unidentified. One end of the junction fails to match germline, which may point to a read error.

This PCR relied on a set of 60 Vbeta primers and 13 Jbeta primers. Libraries were prepared by immunoSEQ multiplex PCR; TCRdb keeps only in-frame clonotypes and omits some of them. This repertoire shows about 140,000 clones, roughly four fifths found once; its top ten account for 4% to 6%. CDR1 MNHEY and CDR2 SMNVEV come from the germline V gene (reference sequence). CDR3 length: 15 amino acids. Findings of the study overall: With later analysis, a missense DCLRE1C variant became linked to TCR beta V- and J-gene trimming.

The rearrangement uses TRBV27 and TRBJ2-2; D is possibly TRBD2 (7 bases). This TCR was recovered from a woman in her forties or fifties in good health and CMV-seronegative. Sample: PBMCs. CDR3 nucleotides: TGTGCCAGCACCTACAGGGAGGGGAACCCCGGGGAGCTGTTTTTT. Translated, it gives CASTYREGNPGELFF.